Listed below are T cell receptor beta chains from one sample, sequenced in a study of T cells in Graves' hyperthyroidism and ophthalmopathy. TCRdb reprocessed the multiplex PCR reads with MiXCR, giving one entry per CDR3 protein. The data contain about 590,000 distinct CDR3 sequences, around 16% of them seen just once; the ten biggest clones take up less than 9.5%. Sequences were obtained from blood. The receptors derive from a woman aged 25 to 39 with Graves' hyperthyroidism. Each CDR3 is given with its conserved first and last residue. Each record gives: V gene, D gene, J gene, clone size, CDR3 protein, CDR3 DNA. D genes are given only for firm matches. Expanded clones are given a class, and other clones once, few, many or no size at all.

TRBV28	.	TRBJ2-3	many	CASSLLGSGPSGWGTDTQYF	TGTGCCAGCAGTTTATTGGGGAGCGGGCCATCAGGATGGGGCACAGATACGCAGTATTTT
TRBV7-2	.	TRBJ2-3	many	CASSLAGGFTQYF	TGTGCCAGCAGCTTAGCGGGAGGTTTTACGCAGTATTTT
TRBV27	.	TRBJ2-6	few	CASSLIFLSGANVLTF	TGTGCCAGCAGTTTAATTTTTTTATCTGGGGCCAACGTCCTGACTTTC
TRBV11-2	TRBD1	TRBJ1-3	many	CASSRDRGSGNTIYF	TGTGCCAGCAGCCGGGACAGGGGCTCTGGAAACACCATATATTTT
TRBV7-2	.	TRBJ2-7	many	CASSLMAHEQYF	TGTGCCAGCAGCTTAATGGCCCACGAGCAGTACTTC
TRBV18	TRBD1	TRBJ1-2	many	CASSAGTGDFHGYTF	TGTGCCAGCTCGGCCGGGACAGGGGATTTCCATGGCTACACCTTC
TRBV11-2	.	TRBJ2-7	.	CASSLFMEYEQYF	TGTGCCAGCAGCTTATTTATGGAGTACGAGCAGTACTTC
TRBV20-1	.	TRBJ1-5	few	CSARGGGYSNQPQHF	TGCAGTGCTAGGGGGGGAGGTTATAGCAATCAGCCCCAGCATTTT
TRBV19	TRBD1	TRBJ1-5	many	CASSTTGGGQPQHF	TGTGCCAGCAGTACCACAGGGGGCGGTCAGCCCCAGCATTTT
TRBV12-3/TRBV12-4	TRBD2	TRBJ2-1	.	CASSSLAGIYYNEQFF	TGTGCCAGCAGCTCTCTAGCGGGTATTTACTACAATGAGCAGTTCTTC
TRBV20-1	TRBD2	TRBJ2-1	.	CSARVLLAGSIGEQFF	TGCAGTGCTAGAGTTCTCCTAGCGGGATCAATTGGTGAGCAGTTCTTC
TRBV7-2	.	TRBJ2-7	many	CASRTYRSEQYF	TGTGCCAGCAGGACCTATAGGAGCGAGCAGTACTTC
TRBV12-3/TRBV12-4	TRBD1	TRBJ2-7	many	CASSLGQGNVEQYF	TGTGCCAGCAGTCTCGGACAGGGGAACGTCGAGCAGTACTTC